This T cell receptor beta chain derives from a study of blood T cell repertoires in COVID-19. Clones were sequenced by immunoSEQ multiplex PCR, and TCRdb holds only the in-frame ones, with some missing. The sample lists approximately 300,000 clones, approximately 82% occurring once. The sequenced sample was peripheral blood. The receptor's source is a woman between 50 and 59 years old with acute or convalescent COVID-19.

In DNA form, the CDR3 reads TGTGCCAGTAGTACCTCACGAAGCAGGACTAGCGGTAACACCGGGGAGCTGTTTTTT. It codes for CASSTSRSRTSGNTGELFF. V usage is TRBV19 and J usage is TRBJ2-2; 10 bases are a match to TRBD2. This CDR3 is built from 19 residues. Losses at the gene ends were 4 bases for V and 2 bases for J; bases not matched to a gene: 13. Germline CDR1 is LNHDA and CDR2 is SQIVND (reference sequence).